A selection of T cell receptor beta chains follows, all from one sample in a study of Ad26.COV2.S vaccination and SARS-CoV-2 variants. Clones were read by immunoSEQ multiplex PCR, and TCRdb kept only the in-frame ones, dropping some. Of 360,000 or so clones detected, around 90% appear once; the ten largest clones hold about 3.4%. The material sequenced was peripheral blood, taken in a trial of Ad26.COV2.S vaccine versus placebo. The receptors were gathered from a person aged 18-65 years who received the Ad26.COV2.S COVID-19 vaccine or a placebo. Both conserved end residues are part of each CDR3. A D gene is named only where the DNA matches it firmly. Size is stated for part of the rows, as once, few or many counts, or as a class when the clone is expanded.

>TRBD1|TRBJ1-2|TRBV7-9|NA
TGTGCCAGCAGCCAATCTTACGGACAGGCCTTCTTC
CASSQSYGQAFF
>NA|TRBJ2-3|TRBV3-1/TRBV3-2|NA
TGTGCCAGCAGCCAAGGGCCAGGTTCCTGGGATACGCAGTATTTT
CASSQGPGSWDTQYF
>NA|TRBJ2-7|TRBV7-9|NA
TGTGCCAGCAGCCCGGGTTCCTACGAGCAGTACTTC
CASSPGSYEQYF
>TRBD2|TRBJ2-5|TRBV29-1|few
TGCAGCGTTGGGTCCGGGACTACCGGCGGAGAGACCCAGTACTTC
CSVGSGTTGGETQYF
>NA|TRBJ1-5|TRBV5-1|NA
TGCGCCAGCAGCTTGGATTTACAGACCCAGCAGCATTTT
CASSLDLQTQQHF
>TRBD1|TRBJ2-7|TRBV19|NA
TGTGCCAGTAGGGGGACAGGGAGCTCCTACGAGCAGTACTTC
CASRGTGSSYEQYF
>TRBD1|TRBJ2-5|TRBV5-1|NA
TGCGCCAGCAGCTCCGGGACAGGGGAAGAGACCCAGTACTTC
CASSSGTGEETQYF
>NA|TRBJ1-5|TRBV6-4|NA
TGTGCCAGCATATGCGGGCAAGGGAATCAGCCCCAGCATTTT
CASICGQGNQPQHF
>NA|TRBJ2-1|TRBV7-9|NA
TGTGCCAGCAGCTTAGTTGCGGCCTCCTACAATGAGCAGTTCTTC
CASSLVAASYNEQFF
>TRBD2|TRBJ2-5|TRBV7-2|NA
TGTGCCAGCAGCTTAGGTCCGGGGGGAGAGACCCAGTACTTC
CASSLGPGGETQYF
>NA|TRBJ2-3|TRBV27|NA
TGTGCCAGCAGTTTGGGTCGGGATACGCAGTATTTT
CASSLGRDTQYF
>NA|TRBJ2-7|TRBV19|NA
TGTGCCAGTAGTATAGATCGGGTAGGGGAGAGCTCCTACGAGCAGTACTTC
CASSIDRVGESSYEQYF
>NA|TRBJ1-5|TRBV25-1|NA
TGTGCCAGCAGTGAATATGGCAGCAATCAGCCCCAGCATTTT
CASSEYGSNQPQHF
>NA|TRBJ1-5|TRBV6-2/TRBV6-3|NA
TGTGCCAGCAGCACAACAGGGAGGGATCAGCCCCAGCATTTT
CASSTTGRDQPQHF
>TRBD1|TRBJ1-3|TRBV18|NA
TGTGCCAGCTCACCAGGGACAGGGGGAGCGGGTCCCGGAAACACCATATATTTT
CASSPGTGGAGPGNTIYF
>NA|TRBJ1-2|TRBV9|NA
TGTGCCAGCAGTCCTGGGACGGCCCTGGGGGGCTACACCTTC
CASSPGTALGGYTF
>NA|TRBJ2-3|TRBV27|NA
TGTGCCAGCAGACAGGGACGGTTTAGCACAGATACGCAGTATTTT
CASRQGRFSTDTQYF
>NA|TRBJ1-3|TRBV4-2|NA
TGTGCCAGCAGCCCCCTCGGGACCCGAGAGACCATATATTTT
CASSPLGTRETIYF
>NA|TRBJ2-2|TRBV5-1|NA
TGCGCCAGCAGCTTGAGAGGGAACACCGGGGAGCTGTTTTTT
CASSLRGNTGELFF
>NA|TRBJ1-1|TRBV18|NA
TGTGCCAGCTCACCAACGTCGACACCGAACACTGAAGCTTTCTTT
CASSPTSTPNTEAFF
>NA|TRBJ1-2|TRBV14|NA
TGTGCCAGCAGCCAATGGGACGGATTATATGGCTACACCTTC
CASSQWDGLYGYTF
>NA|TRBJ1-2|TRBV4-1|NA
TGCGCCAGCAGCCAAGTCGGGACAACCAGCTACACCTTC
CASSQVGTTSYTF
>NA|TRBJ1-1|TRBV10-2|NA
TGCGCCAGCAGTGGGACGGCCGAGTCGTCTGAAGCTTTCTTT
CASSGTAESSEAFF
>TRBD2|TRBJ2-5|TRBV6-5|NA
TGTGCCAGCAGTTACTGGGGTAGTAGCGGGGGGTTGGCCCAGTACTTC
CASSYWGSSGGLAQYF
>NA|TRBJ2-6|TRBV3-1/TRBV3-2|NA
TGTGCCAGCAGTCACACCTCCTCTGGGGCCAACGTCCTGACTTTC
CASSHTSSGANVLTF
>NA|TRBJ1-2|TRBV19|NA
TGTGCCAGTAGTTACAGGGAGGACTATGGCTACACCTTC
CASSYREDYGYTF
>NA|TRBJ1-5|TRBV10-3|once
TGTGCCATCAGCCGAACGGGGGAAGGGAGTCAGCCCCAGCATTTT
CAISRTGEGSQPQHF
>NA|TRBJ1-4|TRBV5-4|NA
TGTGCCAGCAGCTTGGACGGGAGAGATGAAAAACTGTTTTTT
CASSLDGRDEKLFF
>TRBD1|TRBJ2-7|TRBV7-8|NA
TGTGCCAGCAGTCAGGGGACCTTGACAGGGTTTGGTGAGCAGTACTTC
CASSQGTLTGFGEQYF
>TRBD1|TRBJ1-2|TRBV19|once
TGTGCCAGCTCGGGGACAGGGGTGATGAGGAACTATGGCTACACCTTC
CASSGTGVMRNYGYTF
>NA|TRBJ1-3|TRBV6-5|NA
TGTGCCAGCAGCCCAGGGGACGCCTTAAGAAACACCATATATTTT
CASSPGDALRNTIYF
>TRBD2|TRBJ2-1|TRBV19|NA
TGTGCCAGTAGACTAGCGGGGGGGCCCGGCAATGAGCAGTTCTTC
CASRLAGGPGNEQFF
>NA|TRBJ1-6|TRBV5-1|NA
TGCGCCAGCAGCAGCGGGGGTCGGAGTTATAATTCACCCCTCCACTTT
CASSSGGRSYNSPLHF
>TRBD2|TRBJ2-7|TRBV30|NA
TGTGCCTGGTGCGGGGGGGCGGAGATCGAGCAGTACTTC
CAWCGGAEIEQYF
>NA|TRBJ2-5|TRBV12-3/TRBV12-4|NA
TGTGCCAGCAGTTTAGAAGTAGGGGAGACCCAGTACTTC
CASSLEVGETQYF
>NA|TRBJ1-2|TRBV5-8|NA
TGTGCCAGCAGCACTACTCCGTCCTTCCTTACTGGCTACACCTTC
CASSTTPSFLTGYTF
>NA|TRBJ2-6|TRBV4-3|NA
TGCGCCAGCAGCCACCGTACAACCACGGTCCTCGGGGCCAACGTCCTGACTTTC
CASSHRTTTVLGANVLTF
>TRBD1|TRBJ1-2|TRBV12-5|NA
TGTGCTGGATGGGGGACAGAACTTAACTATGGCTACACCTTC
CAGWGTELNYGYTF
>TRBD1|TRBJ2-7|TRBV30|NA
TGTGCCTGGAGTCCGGACAGGTTGGCTTACGAGCAGTACTTC
CAWSPDRLAYEQYF
>TRBD1|TRBJ1-6|TRBV30|many
TGTGCCTGGAGTCCAGGGGGCGGTTATTCACCCCTCCACTTT
CAWSPGGGYSPLHF
>TRBD1|TRBJ1-2|TRBV5-5|NA
TGTGCCAGCAGCTCCGGGACAGACTATGGCTACACCTTC
CASSSGTDYGYTF
>TRBD1|TRBJ2-2|TRBV27|NA
TGTGCCAGCAGTCCGAACAGGGGTTGGACCGGGGAGCTGTTTTTT
CASSPNRGWTGELFF
>NA|TRBJ1-1|TRBV30|NA
TGTGCCTGGAGTGACGTGATGAACACTGAAGCTTTCTTT
CAWSDVMNTEAFF
>NA|TRBJ2-7|TRBV24-1|once
TGTGCCACCAGTGTCTCCGCGGGGCTATACGAGCAGTACTTC
CATSVSAGLYEQYF
>TRBD1|TRBJ1-1|TRBV30|NA
TGTGCCTGGAGTCGACAGGGTGGTGAAGCTTTCTTT
CAWSRQGGEAFF
>NA|TRBJ1-1|TRBV30|NA
TGTGCCTGGAGGGGGCGCATGAACACTGAAGCTTTCTTT
CAWRGRMNTEAFF
>NA|TRBJ2-5|TRBV30|NA
TGTGCCTGGAGTGTACTGCAAGAGACCCAGTACTTC
CAWSVLQETQYF
>NA|TRBJ1-1|TRBV7-3|NA
TGTGCCAGCAGCATAGACAGGACTGAAGCTTTCTTT
CASSIDRTEAFF
>TRBD1|TRBJ1-2|TRBV11-2|once
TGTGCCAGCAGCTTAGATTTGGGGACAGGGCTTCTCACTAACTATGGCTACACCTTC
CASSLDLGTGLLTNYGYTF
>TRBD1|TRBJ2-1|TRBV7-2|NA
TGTGCCAGCAGCTTGGTTGGGACAGCGAGCAATGAGCAGTTCTTC
CASSLVGTASNEQFF
>NA|TRBJ1-2|TRBV20-1|NA
TGCAGTGCTAATCACGGAGGCTACACCTTC
CSANHGGYTF
>NA|TRBJ2-1|TRBV7-9|NA
TGTGCCAGCAGCAAAAGACAGAATGAGCAGTTCTTC
CASSKRQNEQFF
>NA|TRBJ2-7|TRBV27|NA
TGTGCCAGCAGCGCCGGGTCATACTACGAGCAGTACTTC
CASSAGSYYEQYF
>TRBD2|TRBJ2-7|TRBV29-1|NA
TGCAGCGTATACCAGCGGGGGACTAACGAGCAGTACTTC
CSVYQRGTNEQYF
>NA|TRBJ2-3|TRBV7-2|once
TGTGCCAGCAGCTTAGTACTGAGCGGGACAGATACGCAGTATTTT
CASSLVLSGTDTQYF
>NA|TRBJ2-5|TRBV12-5|NA
TGTGCTAGTGGTTTGAGTCCGGAAAAAGGCCAAGAGACCCAGTACTTC
CASGLSPEKGQETQYF
>NA|TRBJ2-7|TRBV7-9|NA
TGTGCCAGCAGCTTAGCCCCACAGGGCTACGAGCAGTACTTC
CASSLAPQGYEQYF